This T cell receptor beta chain stems from a study of cytomegalovirus exposure and HLA in healthy donors. General study results and limits: In an earlier analysis, about 87% or about 30%: the productive usage of most TCR beta V segments. Many donors carried some public TCRs, although rarity characterized most TCR sequences. With further analysis later on, most CMV-associated TCR beta chains appeared HLA-restricted.

Concerning this clone: What it recognizes is unknown.

The PCR used 60 Vbeta and 13 Jbeta primers. Measured with immunoSEQ multiplex PCR; TCRdb has only the in-frame clones, and not every one. The repertoire holds 140,000 or so clones, with 75% to 85% as singletons. Material for sequencing was PBMCs. This clonotype was sampled from a man aged 35-49 years in good health and CMV-seronegative.

DNA for the CDR3: TGTGCCAGTAGGGCCTGGGGCTACACCTTC. Encoded protein: CASRAWGYTF. The chain links TRBV19 to TRBJ1-2, with D uncertain. Germline V lookup: CDR1 LNHDA, CDR2 SQIVND (reference sequence). The V end was cut by 6 bases, the J end by 8 bases, with 7 bases between. The CDR3 spans 10 residues. The complete variable domain, with remaining parts taken from reference TRBV19 and TRBJ1-2, reads DGGITQSPKYLFRKEGQNVTLSCEQNLNHDAMYWYRQDPGQGLRLIYYSQIVNDFQKGDIAEGYSVSREKKESFPLTVTSAQKNPTAFYLCASRAWGYTFGSGTRLTVV.